These 22 T cell receptor beta chains came from one sample sequenced in a study of blood T cell repertoires in COVID-19. Profiled with immunoSEQ multiplex PCR; TCRdb holds only in-frame clones, not every one. This table holds fewer than 400,000 clones, under 90% found once. Sequenced sample: peripheral blood. These receptors were obtained from a woman aged 25 to 45 with COVID-19, enrolled during active disease.

V usage is TRBV5-5 and J usage is TRBJ2-7, with D perhaps TRBD2 (5 bases). Germline V gene data show CDR1 as SGHKS and CDR2 as YYEKEE (reference sequence). V lost 0 bases, J lost 4 bases, and 8 bases lay in between. CDR3 length: 13 amino acids. Written as DNA, the CDR3 is TGTGCCAGCAGCTTGGACGGGGAGTACGAGCAGTACTTC. Translation gives CASSLDGEYEQYF.

V is TRBV11-2 and J is TRBJ2-5; 12 positions match TRBD1. The CDR3 length is 16 residues. The V segment lost 5 bases and the J segment 8 bases; nucleotides outside the gene matches: 12. Germline V gene sequence: CDR1 SGHAT, CDR2 FQNNGV. The CDR3 DNA reads as TGTGCCAGCAGCCCGCCCCGGGACAGGGGGCTTAACACCCAGTACTTC. Protein product: CASSPPRDRGLNTQYF.

V usage is TRBV27 and J usage is TRBJ2-7; D gene unclear. The ends were cut back, 3 bases at V and 5 bases at J, with 14 bases in the middle. The CDR3 covers 14 residues. Germline lookup yields CDR1 MNHEY and CDR2 SMNVEV (reference sequence). The CDR3 region has the DNA TGTGCCAGCAGTTTTACAACCCAGGCTCACGAGCAGTACTTC. Its protein is CASSFTTQAHEQYF.

The genes are TRBV29-1 and TRBJ1-2; weak D call: TRBD1 (5 bases). Germline-derived CDR1 and CDR2 are SQVTM and ANQGSEA. This CDR3 is built from 12 residues. Trimming shortened V by 4 bases and J by 4 bases, and 10 bases separated the two germline ends. In DNA, the CDR3 is TGCAGCGTTGGGTGGGGACTCTATGGCTACACCTTC. As protein: CSVGWGLYGYTF. Using reference TRBV29-1 and TRBJ1-2 for the parts outside the CDR3, the full variable domain is SAVISQKPSRDICQRGTSLTIQCQVDSQVTMMFWYRQQPGQSLTLIATANQGSEATYESGFVIDKFPISRPNLTFSTLTVSNMSPEDSSIYLCSVGWGLYGYTFGSGTRLTVV.

This clone appeared many times. The chain uses TRBV4-2 and TRBJ2-1, with D hard to call. V was clipped by 0 bases and J by 4 bases, with 10 bases between them. The CDR3 runs 15 residues. Germline V gene sequence: CDR1 LGHNA, CDR2 YNFKEQ. The DNA for the CDR3 is TGTGCCAGCAGCCAAGAGTGGCGACTTTACAATGAGCAGTTCTTC. Encoded protein: CASSQEWRLYNEQFF.

This clone is a singleton in its sample. J is TRBJ2-2 and V is TRBV28; the D gene is possibly TRBD2 (5 bases). Trimming stripped 2 bases from V and 4 bases from J, with 11 bases between. This CDR3 has 15 residues. Germline values: CDR1 MDHEN, CDR2 SYDVKM. CDR3 region: CASSLKPSSTGELFF. DNA of the CDR3: TGTGCCAGCAGTTTAAAGCCTAGCTCCACCGGGGAGCTGTTTTTT.

The V gene is TRBV5-1, the J gene TRBJ2-7; the D gene is possibly TRBD1 (6 bases). V shed 6 bases and J shed 1 base, with 20 bases lying between them. The CDR3 loop spans 16 amino acids. The germline CDR1 and CDR2 sequences are SGHRS and YFSETQ. The CDR3 nucleotides read TGCGCCAGCACCGTCGACGGGGCAGGGGCATCCTACGAGCAGTACTTC. This gives the protein CASTVDGAGASYEQYF.

V gene TRBV19 combines with J gene TRBJ2-1, with D tentatively TRBD1 (6 bases). Between the trimmed V and J ends, which lost 5 bases and 3 bases, there was a span of 11 bases. The CDR3 extends over 14 amino acids. Germline CDR1 reads LNHDA; CDR2 reads SQIVND (reference sequence). This CDR3 is CASSPLGGYNEQFF. CDR3 nucleotide sequence: TGTGCCAGTAGTCCCCTAGGGGGCTACAATGAGCAGTTCTTC.

In its sample, this clone was seen many times. The chain couples TRBV9 to TRBJ2-7, with D hard to call. The CDR3 is 14 amino acids. V was trimmed by 4 bases and J by 4 bases, leaving 15 bases between them. CDR1 and CDR2 (germline): SGDLS, YYNGEE. The CDR3 bases are TGTGCCAGCAGCCCACGATTTGAGCCATACGAGCAGTACTTC. Translating it yields CASSPRFEPYEQYF. Full variable domain (rest looked up from reference TRBV9 and TRBJ2-7): DSGVTQTPKHLITATGQRVTLRCSPRSGDLSVYWYQQSLDQGLQFLIQYYNGEERAKGNILERFSAQQFPDLHSELNLSSLELGDSALYFCASSPRFEPYEQYFGPGTRLTVT.

The count of this clone is one. V gene TRBV6-1 combines with J gene TRBJ1-4; 8 bases are shared with TRBD1. The CDR3 has 16 residues. In germline, CDR1 is MNHNS, CDR2 SASEGT. The trim removed 5 bases at V and 5 bases at J, leaving 10 bases unmatched. The CDR3 reads CASSKEFRQGNEKLFF. In DNA, the CDR3 is TGTGCCAGCAGTAAAGAATTTCGACAGGGGAATGAAAAACTGTTTTTT.

A few counts support this clone. The chain links TRBV10-2 to TRBJ1-5; unclear D gene. The CDR3 extends over 16 amino acids. Per the germline V gene, CDR1 is WSHSY and CDR2 is SAAADI. V lost 3 bases and J lost 0, with 12 bases in between. CDR3 region: CASSEIRDYSNQPQHF. In nucleotides, the CDR3 is TGCGCCAGCAGTGAAATTCGGGATTATAGCAATCAGCCCCAGCATTTT.

In this sample, this clone turned up once. CDR3 region: CASSPGGDYGYTF. CDR3 in DNA: TGCGCCAGCAGCCCAGGGGGCGACTATGGCTACACCTTC. The rearrangement uses TRBV5-1 and TRBJ1-2, with TRBD1 matching 8 bases. This CDR3 region has 13 residues. Germline values: CDR1 SGHRS, CDR2 YFSETQ. Trimming removed 4 bases from V and 3 bases from J; junction bases left unmatched: 2. The full variable domain, rest sourced from reference TRBV5-1 and TRBJ1-2, is KAGVTQTPRYLIKTRGQQVTLSCSPISGHRSVSWYQQTPGQGLQFLFEYFSETQRNKGNFPGRFSGRQFSNSRSEMNVSTLELGDSALYLCASSPGGDYGYTFGSGTRLTVV.

This chain connects TRBV20-1 to TRBJ2-3, with D unclear. CDR1 and CDR2 from the germline V gene are DFQATT and SNEGSKA (reference sequence). This CDR3 has 10 residues. V was cut by 5 bases and J by 2 bases, with 2 bases left in between. CDR3 DNA: TGCAGTGCTTACACAGATACGCAGTATTTT. This translates into CSAYTDTQYF.

V is TRBV9 and J is TRBJ2-7; 7 positions match TRBD1. Germline-derived CDR1 and CDR2 are SGDLS and YYNGEE. V lost 1 base, J lost 7 bases, and 5 bases stayed unmatched. This CDR3 has 13 amino acids. The CDR3 bases are TGTGCCAGCAGCGTAACGAACAGGGGAGAGCAGTACTTC. This codes for CASSVTNRGEQYF.

V and J are TRBV4-2 and TRBJ2-3; TRBD1 agrees at 12 bases. Germline V gene data show CDR1 as LGHNA and CDR2 as YNFKEQ. Trimming cost V 3 bases and J 7 bases; bases outside gene matches: 2. This CDR3 contains 14 residues. The CDR3 DNA reads TGTGCCAGCAGCCAGGGGACAGGGGGCAATACGCAGTATTTT. Amino acids: CASSQGTGGNTQYF.

This clone was recorded once. V and J are TRBV11-2 and TRBJ2-3; D not resolved. Trimming removed 2 bases at V and 5 bases at J, with 14 bases between. The CDR3 is 15 residues long. The germline V gene encodes CDR1 SGHAT and CDR2 FQNNGV. This CDR3 reads CASSLYPSLGDTQYF. The CDR3 DNA reads as TGTGCCAGCAGCTTATATCCTAGTCTTGGAGATACGCAGTATTTT.

Points on this clone: The junction departs from the called germline gene at one end, perhaps through a read error. As DNA, the CDR3 is TGCGCCAGCAGCTCTACTAGCGGACAAGAGACCCAGCACTTC. Its translation: CASSSTSGQETQHF. The V call is TRBV5-1, the J call TRBJ2-5; 8 bases line up with TRBD2. The CDR3 is made up of 14 amino acids. Germline V CDR1 and CDR2: SGHRS, YFSETQ.

The V gene is TRBV6-4, the J gene TRBJ2-3, with 11 positions matching TRBD2. This CDR3 spans 16 amino acids. CDR1 MRHNA and CDR2 SNTAGT come from the germline V gene. The J segment lost 5 bases and the V segment lost 1 base, leaving 5 bases of the junction unmatched. The CDR3 here is CASSDLAGGPVDTQYF. CDR3 coding DNA: TGTGCCAGCAGTGACTTAGCGGGAGGGCCAGTAGATACGCAGTATTTT.

The table lists this clone with a few counts. The chain employs TRBV20-1 and TRBJ2-3; 10 bases are a match to TRBD2. This CDR3 contains 15 residues. Looked up from germline, CDR1 is DFQATT and CDR2 is SNEGSKA (reference sequence). V dropped 4 bases and J dropped 4; count of bases not matched to a gene: 8. CDR3 nucleotides: TGCAGTGCTACTGATAGCGGGAGGTTCCCAGATACGCAGTATTTT. This encodes CSATDSGRFPDTQYF.

The chain uses TRBV30 and TRBJ2-7, with 12 positions matching TRBD1. The CDR3 is made up of 14 amino acids. V shed 3 bases and J 5 bases; nucleotides not matched to a gene: 5. Germline V gene sequence: CDR1 GTSNPN, CDR2 SVGIG (reference sequence). The CDR3 spells CAWSRDRGLDEQYF. The CDR3 nucleotides read TGTGCCTGGAGCCGGGACAGGGGGCTTGACGAGCAGTACTTC.

The chain has TRBV28 and TRBJ2-7; 8 nucleotides match TRBD1. This CDR3 region has 15 residues. V lost 6 bases to trimming and J lost 3 bases; unmatched junction nucleotides: 10. Germline V gene data show CDR1 as MDHEN and CDR2 as SYDVKM. The DNA for the CDR3 is TGTGCCAGCAGGAGCGGACAGGGCAGTTTCTACGAGCAGTACTTC. It yields the protein CASRSGQGSFYEQYF.

This clone has a single count. The chain combines TRBV14 with TRBJ1-2, with D tentatively TRBD1 (5 bases). Germline V gene data show CDR1 as SGHDN and CDR2 as FVKESK. The CDR3 totals 14 residues. Trimming removed 4 bases from V and 8 bases from J, with 17 bases in between. The CDR3 DNA follows: TGTGCCAGCAGCCGAGACGGGACTCTCAGGGGCTACACCTTC. Residues: CASSRDGTLRGYTF.